The 24 T cell receptor beta chains listed next were all sequenced from one sample in a study of low-dose radiotherapy and immunotherapy resistance in tumors. cDNA synthesis used a TRAV/TRBV-specific primer set for both chains. A roughly 22-cycle PCR with a constant-region primer and V-primer adapter amplified TCRs. Each CDR3 protein is one row after TCRdb ran MiXCR on the reads. The top ten hold 6% to 8.5% of the sample, which has about 58,000 distinct CDR3 sequences, about 25% seen once. Time point indicated: after trial treatment. Treatment given: LDRT plus nivolumab, ipilimumab, low-dose cyclophosphamide and aspirin (RACIN trial). The sequencing here drew on PBMCs, taken after low-dose radiotherapy plus immunotherapy. The origin of the receptors is a male donor with prostate cancer.

Details on this clonotype: The likely explanation is a read error, given a far larger clone one base away. The gene calls are TRBV29-1 and TRBJ2-5, with TRBD1 matching 7 bases. The V gene's germline CDR1 is SQVTM and CDR2 ANQGSEA. The CDR3 covers 15 residues. V shed 4 bases and J 11 bases; nucleotides not matched to a gene: 19. The CDR3: CSVGTGAVSYNEQYF. CDR3 in DNA: TGCAGCGTTGGCACAGGGGCGGTCTCCTACAATGAGCAGTACTTC. The full variable domain, rest sourced from reference TRBV29-1 and TRBJ2-5, is SAVISQKPSRDICQRGTSLTIQCQVDSQVTMMFWYRQQPGQSLTLIATANQGSEATYESGFVIDKFPISRPNLTFSTLTVSNMSPEDSSIYLCSVGTGAVSYNEQYFGPGTRLLVL.

This clonotype appeared many times. This rearrangement joins TRBV3-1 to TRBJ1-1; D unresolved. The V end lost 1 base, the J end lost 0 bases, and 9 bases lay between the germline ends. There are 15 residues in the CDR3. CDR1 LGHDT and CDR2 YNNKEL come from the germline V gene (reference sequence). Here the CDR3 DNA reads TGTGCCAGCAGCCAAGGAAGAGAGATGAACACTGAAGCTTTCTTT. Its translation is CASSQGREMNTEAFF.

There are many counts of this clonotype. This chain joins TRBV30 and TRBJ1-2; no reliable D call. CDR1 GTSNPN and CDR2 SVGIG come from the germline V gene (reference sequence). Trimming stripped 2 bases from V and 5 bases from J, with 15 bases between. The CDR3 has 14 residues. The chain's CDR3 is CAWSRGMGMYGYTF. The CDR3 nucleotides are TGTGCCTGGAGTCGTGGTATGGGGATGTATGGCTACACCTTC.

This clonotype was seen many times. The CDR3 bases are TGCAGCGTTGTGGGACTAGCCGGTAGCACAGATACGCAGTATTTT. It encodes CSVVGLAGSTDTQYF. The chain combines TRBV29-1 with TRBJ2-3, with TRBD2 identical over 9 bases. Germline trimming cut 4 bases from V and 0 bases from J; bases unmatched to any gene: 5. There are 15 residues in the CDR3. The germline V gene encodes CDR1 SQVTM and CDR2 ANQGSEA.

This clonotype was counted only a few times. V and J are TRBV20-1 and TRBJ2-7; a possible D gene is TRBD2 (5 bases). CDR3 length equals 14 residues. V was shortened by 3 bases and J by 0 bases, with 12 bases between the two germline ends. Per the germline V gene, CDR1 is DFQATT and CDR2 is SNEGSKA (reference sequence). CDR3 bases: TGCAGTGCTAGCCCTAGCTCGAGCTCCTACGAGCAGTACTTC. Residues: CSASPSSSSYEQYF.

Ten or more counts support this clonotype. The chain carries TRBV13 and TRBJ2-7; D gene ambiguous. The V gene's germline CDR1 is PRHDT and CDR2 FYEKMQ (reference sequence). Trimming took off 0 bases at V and 0 bases at J, with 6 bases between the two ends. The CDR3 sequence is 14 residues long. CDR3 in DNA: TGTGCCAGCAGCTTAGGAAGTGACTCCTACGAGCAGTACTTC. Amino acids: CASSLGSDSYEQYF.

This clonotype was counted at least ten times. The chain uses TRBV5-6 and TRBJ2-7, with D uncertain. The germline V gene encodes CDR1 SGHDT and CDR2 YYEEEE. This CDR3 has 14 amino acids. With 0 bases removed from V and 3 bases from J, the gap between germline ends came to 10 bases. The CDR3 here is CASSLGLLDYEQYF. Written as DNA, the CDR3 is TGTGCCAGCAGCTTGGGGCTCCTAGACTACGAGCAGTACTTC.

This clonotype was found many times. V is TRBV24-1 and J is TRBJ2-6; D ambiguous. Trimming left V 3 bases short and J 1 base short, with 6 bases between. This CDR3 spans 15 amino acids. Germline V gene lookup returns CDR1 KGHDR and CDR2 SFDVKD. CDR3 coding DNA: TGTGCCACCAGTGATGTCGGGTCTGGGGCCAACGTCCTGACTTTC. It encodes CATSDVGSGANVLTF.

This clonotype was seen repeatedly, ten times or more. The chain employs TRBV4-1 and TRBJ2-2; a possible D gene is TRBD2 (5 bases). The V and J ends lost 5 bases and 0 bases respectively, with 13 bases between them. Germline V gene lookup returns CDR1 MGHRA and CDR2 YSYEKL. The CDR3 sequence is 16 residues long. The CDR3 sequence: CASSTIPGTNTGELFF. The DNA for the CDR3 is TGCGCCAGCAGCACCATTCCGGGGACGAACACCGGGGAGCTGTTTTTT.

This clonotype was recorded many times. The rearrangement links TRBV29-1 to TRBJ2-1; D ambiguous. Germline V lookup: CDR1 SQVTM, CDR2 ANQGSEA. The CDR3 is made up of 12 amino acids. The V gene lost 4 bases and the J gene lost 3 bases, with 7 bases spanning the gap. Here the CDR3 reads CSVVVSYNEQFF. CDR3 in DNA: TGCAGCGTTGTGGTCAGCTACAATGAGCAGTTCTTC.

This clonotype has at least ten counts. The chain couples TRBV4-2 to TRBJ1-2; 7 bases agree with TRBD1. The J segment lost 6 bases and the V segment lost 1 base, leaving 5 bases of the junction unmatched. Looked up from germline, CDR1 is LGHNA and CDR2 is YNFKEQ. The CDR3 loop spans 14 amino acids. CDR3 in amino acids: CASSQGGGADGYTF. In nucleotides, the CDR3 is TGTGCCAGCAGCCAAGGAGGGGGCGCGGATGGCTACACCTTC.

At least ten counts were recorded for this clonotype. The chain links TRBV12-3 or TRBV12-4 to TRBJ1-1; D is perhaps TRBD1 (5 bases). With 3 bases removed from V and 1 base from J, the gap between germline ends came to 15 bases. There are 16 residues in the CDR3. This chain's CDR3 is CASSFLIGAENTEAFF. CDR3 DNA: TGTGCCAGCAGTTTTCTTATAGGGGCGGAGAACACTGAAGCTTTCTTT.

With regard to this clonotype: It is likely a read error: a sequence one base away is far more abundant. V usage is TRBV11-2 and J usage is TRBJ2-7; 13 bases are a match to TRBD2. The length of the CDR3 is 17 residues. V shed 4 bases and J 7 bases; nucleotides not matched to a gene: 13. The germline V gene encodes CDR1 SGHAT and CDR2 FQNNGV. The CDR3 sequence: CASSSSPTSGGGKEQYF. CDR3 DNA sequence: TGTGCCAGCAGCTCGTCCCCTACTAGCGGGGGGGGGAAGGAGCAGTACTTC.

This clonotype showed up many times. The gene calls are TRBV6-8 and TRBJ2-1; the D gene is possibly TRBD1 (5 bases). V was trimmed by 11 bases and J by 5 bases, leaving 13 bases between them. Germline V gene data show CDR1 as MNHGY and CDR2 as SAAAGT. This CDR3 has 12 residues. The CDR3 DNA sequence: TGTGCCGGCGAATCAGGGAACAATGAGCAGTTCTTC. Translated: CAGESGNNEQFF.

This clonotype has a count of ten or more. The V and J genes are TRBV7-2 and TRBJ2-1, with 8 bases aligning to TRBD2. Germline loops: CDR1 SGHTA, CDR2 FQGNSA. This CDR3 has 14 amino acids. With V trimmed by 6 bases and J by 8 bases, 9 bases remained unmatched. DNA for the CDR3: TGTGCCAGCAGATCGGGACTAGGCGCCTATGAGCAGTTCTTC. Translated: CASRSGLGAYEQFF.

This clonotype showed up many times. The chain couples TRBV5-6 to TRBJ2-4, with 9 nucleotides matching TRBD1. The V and J ends lost 3 bases and 1 base, in that order; junction bases with no gene match: 5. In germline, CDR1 is SGHDT, CDR2 YYEEEE. The CDR3 spans 16 residues. The CDR3 region is CASSSYRGPAKNIQYF. CDR3 bases: TGTGCCAGCAGCTCGTACAGGGGGCCGGCCAAAAACATTCAGTACTTC.

This clonotype was observed many times. The J gene is TRBJ1-2, the V gene TRBV6-2 or TRBV6-3, with 7 bases identical to TRBD1. The CDR3 loop spans 13 amino acids. CDR1 and CDR2 (germline): MNHEY, SVGEGT. Losses at the gene ends were 5 bases for V and 4 bases for J; bases not matched to a gene: 4. CDR3 protein: CASSPGQIYGYTF. CDR3 bases: TGTGCCAGCAGTCCGGGACAGATCTATGGCTACACCTTC.

This clonotype was found many times. The chain recombines TRBV11-2 with TRBJ1-6, with a possible D match to TRBD1 (6 bases). The germline gives CDR1 SGHAT, CDR2 FQNNGV. The length of the CDR3 is 15 residues. V gave up 1 base and J gave up 7 bases, with 11 bases separating them. In DNA, the CDR3 is TGTGCCAGCAGCTTAGTGGGCAGGGGCAATTCACCCCTCCACTTT. Protein product: CASSLVGRGNSPLHF.

This clonotype occurred a few times. The chain combines TRBV3-1 with TRBJ1-2; no definite D call. This CDR3 is built from 14 residues. Germline V gives CDR1 LGHDT, CDR2 YNNKEL (reference sequence). V lost 0 bases to trimming and J lost 4 bases, with 9 bases between them. The CDR3 DNA reads as TGTGCCAGCAGCCAAGATCTGGGCCGCTATGGCTACACCTTC. Its translation: CASSQDLGRYGYTF.

This clonotype has a handful of counts. V usage is TRBV5-1 and J usage is TRBJ2-7; 14 bases align to TRBD2. Losses at the gene ends were 4 bases for V and 5 bases for J; bases not matched to a gene: 8. The CDR3 contains 16 residues. The germline V gene has CDR1 SGHRS and CDR2 YFSETQ. DNA of the CDR3: TGCGCCAGCAGCGTAAGCGGGACTAGCGGGGGCCACGAGCAGTACTTC. It specifies CASSVSGTSGGHEQYF.

The chain recombines TRBV11-2 with TRBJ2-3; 13 bases agree with TRBD2. The V segment lost 5 bases and the J segment 7 bases; nucleotides outside the gene matches: 6. Per germline, CDR1 SGHAT and CDR2 FQNNGV. The CDR3 has 15 residues. The CDR3 region has the DNA TGTGCCAGCAGCCTCCGACTAGCGGGAGGTCATACGCAGTATTTT. This encodes CASSLRLAGGHTQYF.

In this sample, this clonotype turned up many times. The chain employs TRBV29-1 and TRBJ2-7; D remains ambiguous. The V and J ends lost 0 bases and 7 bases respectively, with 7 bases between them. The CDR3 spans 11 residues. The germline gives CDR1 SQVTM, CDR2 ANQGSEA. The CDR3 sequence: CSVEEQVEQYF. The CDR3 nucleotides are TGCAGCGTTGAAGAGCAGGTGGAGCAGTACTTC.

This clonotype was detected ten times or more. The chain carries TRBV2 and TRBJ2-7; the match to TRBD1 covers 7 bases. J gave up 2 bases and V 6 bases, and 10 bases lay outside the gene matches. The germline gives CDR1 SNHLY, CDR2 FYNNEI. The CDR3 consists of 15 residues. In DNA, the CDR3 is TGTGCCAGCAGAGCCGGTCGAGGGGGCGCCTACGAGCAGTACTTC. Its translation: CASRAGRGGAYEQYF.

Ten or more counts support this clonotype. The chain couples TRBV15 to TRBJ1-2; a possible D gene is TRBD1 (5 bases). The CDR3 runs to 18 residues. The germline CDR1 and CDR2 sequences are LNHNV and YYDKDF (reference sequence). V lost 0 bases, J lost 0 bases, and 17 bases lay in between. The CDR3 protein is CATSRDQDIYRSNYGYTF. DNA for the CDR3: TGTGCCACCAGCAGAGATCAGGACATCTACCGATCTAACTATGGCTACACCTTC.